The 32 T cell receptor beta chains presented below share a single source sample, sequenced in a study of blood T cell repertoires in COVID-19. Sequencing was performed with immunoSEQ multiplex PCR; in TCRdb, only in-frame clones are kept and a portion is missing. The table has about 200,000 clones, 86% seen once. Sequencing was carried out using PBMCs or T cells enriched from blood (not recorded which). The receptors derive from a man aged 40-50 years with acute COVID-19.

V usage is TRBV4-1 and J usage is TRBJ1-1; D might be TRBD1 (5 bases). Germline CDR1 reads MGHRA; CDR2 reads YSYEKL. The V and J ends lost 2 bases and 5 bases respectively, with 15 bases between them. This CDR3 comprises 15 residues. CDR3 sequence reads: CASSQPRGGRTEAFF. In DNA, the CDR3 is TGCGCCAGCAGCCAACCCCGGGGGGGACGGACTGAAGCTTTCTTT.

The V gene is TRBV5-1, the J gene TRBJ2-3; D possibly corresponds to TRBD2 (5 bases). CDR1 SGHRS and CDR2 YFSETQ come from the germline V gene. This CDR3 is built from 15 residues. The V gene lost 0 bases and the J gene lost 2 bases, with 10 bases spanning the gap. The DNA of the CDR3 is TGCGCCAGCAGCTTGGCCCAGCGGATCACAGATACGCAGTATTTT. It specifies CASSLAQRITDTQYF.

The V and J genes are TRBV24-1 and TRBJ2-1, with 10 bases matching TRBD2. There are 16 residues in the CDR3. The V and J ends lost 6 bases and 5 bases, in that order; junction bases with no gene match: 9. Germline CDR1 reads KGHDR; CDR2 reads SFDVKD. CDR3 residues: CATSPSGRGRNNEQFF. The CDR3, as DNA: TGTGCCACCAGTCCAAGCGGGAGGGGAAGAAACAATGAGCAGTTCTTC.

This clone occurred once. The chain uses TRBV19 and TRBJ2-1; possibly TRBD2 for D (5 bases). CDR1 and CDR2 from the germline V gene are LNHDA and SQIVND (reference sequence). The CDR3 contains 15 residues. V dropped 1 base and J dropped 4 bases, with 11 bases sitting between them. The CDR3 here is CASSIGLSVYNEQFF. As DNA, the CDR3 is TGTGCCAGTAGTATAGGTCTTAGCGTATACAATGAGCAGTTCTTC. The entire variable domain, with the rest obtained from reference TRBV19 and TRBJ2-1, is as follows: DGGITQSPKYLFRKEGQNVTLSCEQNLNHDAMYWYRQDPGQGLRLIYYSQIVNDFQKGDIAEGYSVSREKKESFPLTVTSAQKNPTAFYLCASSIGLSVYNEQFFGPGTRLTVL.

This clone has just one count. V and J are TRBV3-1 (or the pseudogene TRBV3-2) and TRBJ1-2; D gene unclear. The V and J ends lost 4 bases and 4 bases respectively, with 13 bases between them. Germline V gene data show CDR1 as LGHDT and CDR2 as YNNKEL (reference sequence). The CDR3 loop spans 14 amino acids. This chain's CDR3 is CASSPTGVLYGYTF. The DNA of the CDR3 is TGTGCCAGCAGCCCAACCGGGGTCCTCTATGGCTACACCTTC.

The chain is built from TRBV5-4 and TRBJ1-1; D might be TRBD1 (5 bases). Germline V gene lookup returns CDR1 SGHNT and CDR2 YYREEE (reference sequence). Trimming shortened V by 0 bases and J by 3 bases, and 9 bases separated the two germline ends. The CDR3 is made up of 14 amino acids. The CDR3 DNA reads TGTGCCAGCAGCTTGGTTCGGGGGGACACTGAAGCTTTCTTT. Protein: CASSLVRGDTEAFF.

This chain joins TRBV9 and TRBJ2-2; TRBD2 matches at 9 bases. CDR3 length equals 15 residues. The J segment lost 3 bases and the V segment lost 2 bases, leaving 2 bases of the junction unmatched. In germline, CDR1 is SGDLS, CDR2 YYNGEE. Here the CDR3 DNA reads TGTGCCAGCAGCGTTTCTAGCGGGGACACCGGGGAGCTGTTTTTT. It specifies CASSVSSGDTGELFF.

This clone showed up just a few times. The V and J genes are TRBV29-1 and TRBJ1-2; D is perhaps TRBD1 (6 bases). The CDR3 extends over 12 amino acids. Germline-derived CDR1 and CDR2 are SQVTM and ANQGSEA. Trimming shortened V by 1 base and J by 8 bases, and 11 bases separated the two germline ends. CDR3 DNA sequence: TGCAGCGTTGAAGGGCAGGGGTACGGCTACACCTTC. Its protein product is CSVEGQGYGYTF.

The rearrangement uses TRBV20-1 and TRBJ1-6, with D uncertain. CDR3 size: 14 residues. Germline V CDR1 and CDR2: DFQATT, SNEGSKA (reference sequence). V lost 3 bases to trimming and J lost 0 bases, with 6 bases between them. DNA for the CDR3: TGCAGTGCTAGTACGAGCTCCTATAATTCACCCCTCCACTTT. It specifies CSASTSSYNSPLHF.

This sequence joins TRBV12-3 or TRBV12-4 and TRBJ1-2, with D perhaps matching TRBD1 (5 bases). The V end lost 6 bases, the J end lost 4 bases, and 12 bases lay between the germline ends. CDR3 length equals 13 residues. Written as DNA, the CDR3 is TGTGCCAGCAGCCTGGGGGGTACCTATGGCTACACCTTC. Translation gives CASSLGGTYGYTF.

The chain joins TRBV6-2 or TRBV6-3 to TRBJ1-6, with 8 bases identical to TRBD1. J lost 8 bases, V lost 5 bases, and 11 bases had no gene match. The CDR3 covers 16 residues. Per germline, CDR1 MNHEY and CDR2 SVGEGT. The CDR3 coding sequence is TGTGCCAGCAGTCAATCGACAGGGGCTTACCATTCACCCCTCCACTTT. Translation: CASSQSTGAYHSPLHF.

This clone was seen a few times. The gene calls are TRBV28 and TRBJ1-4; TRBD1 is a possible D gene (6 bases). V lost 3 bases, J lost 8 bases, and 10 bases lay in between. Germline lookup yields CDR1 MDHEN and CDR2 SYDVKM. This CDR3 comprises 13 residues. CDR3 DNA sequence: TGTGCCAGCAGTTTGAGGGGGTGGGAAAAACTGTTTTTT. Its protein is CASSLRGWEKLFF.

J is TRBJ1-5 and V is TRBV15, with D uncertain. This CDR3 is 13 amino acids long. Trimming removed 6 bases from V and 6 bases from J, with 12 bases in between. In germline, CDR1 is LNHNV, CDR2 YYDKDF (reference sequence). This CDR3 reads CATSPQTGQPQHF. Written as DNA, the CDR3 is TGTGCCACCAGTCCACAAACGGGTCAGCCCCAGCATTTT. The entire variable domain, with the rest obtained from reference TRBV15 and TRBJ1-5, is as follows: DAMVIQNPRYQVTQFGKPVTLSCSQTLNHNVMYWYQQKSSQAPKLLFHYYDKDFNNEADTPDNFQSRRPNTSFCFLDIRSPGLGDTAMYLCATSPQTGQPQHFGDGTRLSIL.

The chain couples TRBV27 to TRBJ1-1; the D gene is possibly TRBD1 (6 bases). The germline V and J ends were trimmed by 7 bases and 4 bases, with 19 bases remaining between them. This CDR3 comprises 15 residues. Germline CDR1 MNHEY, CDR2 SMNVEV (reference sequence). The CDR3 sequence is CASTPRRQGTTEAFF. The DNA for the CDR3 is TGTGCCAGCACCCCCCGTCGGCAGGGGACCACTGAAGCTTTCTTT.

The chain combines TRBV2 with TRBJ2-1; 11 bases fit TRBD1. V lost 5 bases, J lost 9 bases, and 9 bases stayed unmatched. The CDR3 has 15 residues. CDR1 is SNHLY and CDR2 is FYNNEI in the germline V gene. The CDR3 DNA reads TGTGCCAGCAGTCCCCTGGACAGGGGGCCGGTTGAGCAGTTCTTC. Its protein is CASSPLDRGPVEQFF.

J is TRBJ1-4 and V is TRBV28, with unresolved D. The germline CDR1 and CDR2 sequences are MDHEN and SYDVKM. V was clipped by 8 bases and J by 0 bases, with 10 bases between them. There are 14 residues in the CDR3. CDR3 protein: CASGLATTNEKLFF. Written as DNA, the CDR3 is TGTGCCAGCGGACTTGCCACAACTAATGAAAAACTGTTTTTT.

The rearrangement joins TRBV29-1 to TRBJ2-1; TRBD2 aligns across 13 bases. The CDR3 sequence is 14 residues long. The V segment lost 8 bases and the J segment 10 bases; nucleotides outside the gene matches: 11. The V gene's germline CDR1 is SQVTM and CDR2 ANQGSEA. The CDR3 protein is CSHSGTSGKGEQFF. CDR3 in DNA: TGCAGCCACTCCGGGACTAGCGGGAAGGGGGAGCAGTTCTTC.

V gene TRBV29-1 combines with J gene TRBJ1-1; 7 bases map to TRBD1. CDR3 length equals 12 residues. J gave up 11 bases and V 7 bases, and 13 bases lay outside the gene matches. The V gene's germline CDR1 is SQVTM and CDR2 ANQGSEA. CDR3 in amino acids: CSAGQPELKAFF. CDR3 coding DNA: TGCAGCGCGGGACAGCCCGAACTGAAGGCTTTCTTT.

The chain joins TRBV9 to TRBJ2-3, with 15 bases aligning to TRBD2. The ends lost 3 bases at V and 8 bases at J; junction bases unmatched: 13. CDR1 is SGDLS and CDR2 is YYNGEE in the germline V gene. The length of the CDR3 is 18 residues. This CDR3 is CASSAASGKGLAGGTQYF. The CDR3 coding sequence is TGTGCCAGCAGCGCCGCCTCCGGCAAGGGACTAGCGGGGGGTACGCAGTATTTT.

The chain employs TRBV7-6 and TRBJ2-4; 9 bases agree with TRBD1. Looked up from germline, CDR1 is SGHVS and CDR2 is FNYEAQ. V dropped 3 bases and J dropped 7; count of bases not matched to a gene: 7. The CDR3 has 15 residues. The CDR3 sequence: CASSLTGTGSNIQYF. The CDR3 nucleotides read TGTGCCAGCAGCTTGACCGGGACAGGGTCCAACATTCAGTACTTC.

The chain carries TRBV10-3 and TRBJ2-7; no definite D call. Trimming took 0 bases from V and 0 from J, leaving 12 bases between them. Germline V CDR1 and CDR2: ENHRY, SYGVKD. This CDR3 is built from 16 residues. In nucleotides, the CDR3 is TGTGCCATCAGTGAGTCGATGGTGAGGAGCTCCTACGAGCAGTACTTC. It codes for CAISESMVRSSYEQYF.

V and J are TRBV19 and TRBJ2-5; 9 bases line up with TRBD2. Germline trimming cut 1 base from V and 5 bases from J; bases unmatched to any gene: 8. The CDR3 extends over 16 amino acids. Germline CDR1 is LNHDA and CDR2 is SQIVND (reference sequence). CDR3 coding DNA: TGTGCCAGTAGTATAGGAGCGGGAGGTATATCGGAGACCCAGTACTTC. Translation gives CASSIGAGGISETQYF.

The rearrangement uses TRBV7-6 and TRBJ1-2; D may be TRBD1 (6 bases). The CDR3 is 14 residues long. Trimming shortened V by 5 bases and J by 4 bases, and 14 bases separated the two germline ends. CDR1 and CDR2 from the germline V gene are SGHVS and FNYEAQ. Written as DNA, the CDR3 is TGTGCCAGCAGCGCCGGCCAGGGGTCCTATGGCTACACCTTC. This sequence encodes CASSAGQGSYGYTF. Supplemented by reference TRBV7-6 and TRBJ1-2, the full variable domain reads GAGVSQSPRYKVTKRGQDVALRCDPISGHVSLYWYRQALGQGPEFLTYFNYEAQQDKSGLPNDRFSAERPEGSISTLTIQRTEQRDSAMYRCASSAGQGSYGYTFGSGTRLTVV.

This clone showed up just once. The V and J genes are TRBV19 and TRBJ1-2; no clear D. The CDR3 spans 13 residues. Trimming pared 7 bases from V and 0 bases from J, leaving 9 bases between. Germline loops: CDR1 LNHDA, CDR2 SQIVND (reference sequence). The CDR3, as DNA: TGTGCCAGTAAACAGAGTACTAACTATGGCTACACCTTC. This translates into CASKQSTNYGYTF. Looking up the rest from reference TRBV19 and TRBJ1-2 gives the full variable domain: DGGITQSPKYLFRKEGQNVTLSCEQNLNHDAMYWYRQDPGQGLRLIYYSQIVNDFQKGDIAEGYSVSREKKESFPLTVTSAQKNPTAFYLCASKQSTNYGYTFGSGTRLTVV.

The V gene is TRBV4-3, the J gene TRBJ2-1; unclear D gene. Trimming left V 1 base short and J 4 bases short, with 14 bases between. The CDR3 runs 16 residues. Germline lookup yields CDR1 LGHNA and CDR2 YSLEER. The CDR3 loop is CASSQVYISSYNEQFF. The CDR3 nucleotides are TGCGCCAGCAGCCAAGTTTATATTAGCTCATACAATGAGCAGTTCTTC.

DNA of the CDR3: TGTGCCAGCTTAGCAAGCACAGATACGCAGTATTTT. Translated: CASLASTDTQYF. The chain joins TRBV7-9 to TRBJ2-3, with D unresolved. CDR3 length: 12 amino acids. Deletions cut 8 bases from V and 0 bases from J, with 6 bases between. Germline-derived CDR1 and CDR2 are SEHNR and FQNEAQ (reference sequence).

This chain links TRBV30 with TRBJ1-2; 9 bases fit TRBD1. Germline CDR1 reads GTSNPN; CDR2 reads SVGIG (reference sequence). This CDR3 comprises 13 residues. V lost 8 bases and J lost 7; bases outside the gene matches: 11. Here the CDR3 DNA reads TGTGCCGGAGACAGGGGGGGGCCCGGTGGCTACACCTTC. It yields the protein CAGDRGGPGGYTF.

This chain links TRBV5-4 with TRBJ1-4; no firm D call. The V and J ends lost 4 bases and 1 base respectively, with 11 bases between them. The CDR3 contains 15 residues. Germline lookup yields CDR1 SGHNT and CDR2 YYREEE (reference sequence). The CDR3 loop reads CASSPNGKTNEKLFF. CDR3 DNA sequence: TGTGCCAGCAGCCCGAACGGTAAAACTAATGAAAAACTGTTTTTT.

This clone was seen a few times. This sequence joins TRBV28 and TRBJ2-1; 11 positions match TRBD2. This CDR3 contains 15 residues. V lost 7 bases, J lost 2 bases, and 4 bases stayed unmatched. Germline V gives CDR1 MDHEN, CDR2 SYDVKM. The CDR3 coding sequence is TGTGCCAGCATTCTAGCGGGAGGAACCTACAATGAGCAGTTCTTC. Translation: CASILAGGTYNEQFF. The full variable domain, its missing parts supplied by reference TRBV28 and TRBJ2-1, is DVKVTQSSRYLVKRTGEKVFLECVQDMDHENMFWYRQDPGLGLRLIYFSYDVKMKEKGDIPEGYSVSREKKERFSLILESASTNQTSMYLCASILAGGTYNEQFFGPGTRLTVL.

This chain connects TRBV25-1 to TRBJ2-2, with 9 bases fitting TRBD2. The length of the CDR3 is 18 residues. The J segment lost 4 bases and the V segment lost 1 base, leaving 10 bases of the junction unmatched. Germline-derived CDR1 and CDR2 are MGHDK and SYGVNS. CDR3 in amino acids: CASSEFAGGRAGTGELFF. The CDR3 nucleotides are TGTGCCAGCAGTGAATTCGCAGGCGGGAGGGCCGGCACCGGGGAGCTGTTTTTT.

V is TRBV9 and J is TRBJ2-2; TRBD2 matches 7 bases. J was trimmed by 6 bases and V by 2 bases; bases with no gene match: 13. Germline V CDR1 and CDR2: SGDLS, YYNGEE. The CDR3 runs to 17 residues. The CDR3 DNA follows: TGTGCCAGCAGCGTGGGTGGCGGGAGTGGTATCCCCGGGGAGCTGTTTTTT. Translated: CASSVGGGSGIPGELFF.

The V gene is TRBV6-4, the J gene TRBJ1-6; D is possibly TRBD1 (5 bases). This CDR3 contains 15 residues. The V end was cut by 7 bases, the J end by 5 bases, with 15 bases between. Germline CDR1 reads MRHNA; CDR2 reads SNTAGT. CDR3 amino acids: CASIIGPGDNSPLHF. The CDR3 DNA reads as TGTGCCAGCATCATCGGCCCGGGGGATAATTCACCCCTCCACTTT.